The source of this T cell receptor (beta chain) is a study of ipilimumab plus nivolumab after autologous stem cell transplantation. Study summary: A median of 8 nivolumab and 5 ipilimumab doses were given. Both relapsed and primary refractory DLBCL were included.

Clones were sequenced by immunoSEQ multiplex PCR, and TCRdb holds only the in-frame ones, with some missing. The table has some 16,000 clones, 70% to 90% seen once. Patients got ipilimumab 1 mg/kg beginning 14 to 28 days post-transplant. V was pared by 1 base and J by 2 bases, with 1 base of the junction left unmatched. The CDR3 extends over 16 amino acids. Germline CDR1 is SEHNR and CDR2 is FQNEAQ (reference sequence). This TCR came from a male donor with diffuse large B-cell lymphoma. The gene calls are TRBV7-9 and TRBJ2-3; 12 bases fit TRBD2. The sample consisted of PBMCs, taken in a trial of ipilimumab plus nivolumab as post-transplant consolidation. The CDR3 DNA is TGTGCCAGCAGCTTAGGACTAGCGGGGGTCACAGATACGCAGTATTTT. Translating it yields CASSLGLAGVTDTQYF.